The 12 T cell receptor beta chains below come from one sample, sequenced in a study of T-cell memory formation after mild COVID-19. Each CDR3 protein is one row after TCRdb ran MiXCR on the 5' RACE reads. The repertoire holds 350,000 to 400,000 distinct CDR3 sequences, with 14% as singletons. Input material: PBMCs or a T cell subset sorted from them (not recorded which). Every receptor here comes from a man in his late teens or twenties who had mild COVID-19 (a few samples of this study predate the infection). Cell type and time point are not known.

The chain recombines TRBV7-2 with TRBJ2-7; D is possibly TRBD1 (5 bases). CDR1 and CDR2 (germline): SGHTA, FQGNSA. The CDR3 runs to 15 residues. The V end was cut by 5 bases, the J end by 1 base, with 15 bases between. The DNA of the CDR3 is TGTGCCAGCAGCAATCGGGCGCAGGGATCCTACGAGCAGTACTTC. It yields the protein CASSNRAQGSYEQYF.

V is TRBV12-3 or TRBV12-4 and J is TRBJ1-1; possibly TRBD1 for D (6 bases). The V and J ends lost 6 bases and 3 bases respectively, with 11 bases between them. The CDR3 has 13 amino acids. The CDR3 here is CASSPGQYTEAFF. The CDR3 coding sequence is TGTGCCAGCAGCCCGGGACAATACACTGAAGCTTTCTTT.

This clonotype was recorded a few times. The genes are TRBV12-3 or TRBV12-4 and TRBJ2-7; tentatively, D is TRBD2 (7 bases). V dropped 8 bases and J dropped 4 bases, with 12 bases sitting between them. The CDR3 spans 12 residues. This CDR3 is CASGRGVYEQYF. The CDR3 nucleotides are TGTGCCAGCGGGAGGGGGGTATACGAGCAGTACTTC.

The chain recombines TRBV5-4 with TRBJ2-1; 11 nucleotides align to TRBD2. The CDR3 totals 17 residues. Germline loops: CDR1 SGHNT, CDR2 YYREEE (reference sequence). V gave up 4 bases and J gave up 5 bases; unmatched junction bases: 11. The CDR3: CASSRGPRLAGNNEQFF. The CDR3 DNA reads TGTGCCAGCAGCCGAGGCCCAAGACTAGCGGGGAACAATGAGCAGTTCTTC. The whole variable domain, filled in from reference TRBV5-4 and TRBJ2-1, reads ETGVTQSPTHLIKTRGQQVTLRCSSQSGHNTVSWYQQALGQGPQFIFQYYREEENGRGNFPPRFSGLQFPNYSSELNVNALELDDSALYLCASSRGPRLAGNNEQFFGPGTRLTVL.

This clonotype was found a few times. The chain uses TRBV7-2 and TRBJ2-7, with 7 bases lining up with TRBD1. V lost 4 bases and J lost 0; bases outside the gene matches: 12. This CDR3 comprises 17 residues. CDR1 is SGHTA and CDR2 is FQGNSA in the germline V gene. CDR3 residues: CASSSNRQGWSSYEQYV. CDR3 nucleotides: TGTGCCAGCAGCTCAAACCGACAGGGATGGAGCTCCTACGAGCAGTACGTC.

The chain recombines TRBV6-6 with TRBJ2-7, with TRBD1 as a possible D gene (7 bases). From germline, CDR1 is MNHNY and CDR2 SVGAGI (reference sequence). V was clipped by 10 bases and J by 2 bases, with 18 bases between them. This CDR3 contains 14 residues. The CDR3 coding sequence is TGTGCCACCACCCAGGGGGGATACCCCTACGAGCAGTACGTC. Translated: CATTQGGYPYEQYV.

This clonotype has only a few counts. The chain recombines TRBV5-4 with TRBJ1-2, with 11 bases identical to TRBD1. This CDR3 comprises 15 residues. Germline CDR1 and CDR2: SGHNT and YYREEE (reference sequence). Trimming removed 4 bases from V and 2 bases from J; junction bases left unmatched: 4. The CDR3 reads CASSLRDRGNYGYTF. CDR3 nucleotides: TGTGCCAGCAGCCTCCGGGACAGGGGGAACTATGGCTACACCTTC.

This clonotype was detected many times. The V and J genes are TRBV3-1 and TRBJ2-1; 10 nucleotides line up with TRBD1. The V gene's germline CDR1 is LGHDT and CDR2 YNNKEL (reference sequence). Trimming at V came to 4 bases and at J to 0 bases, leaving 3 bases not matched to a gene. This CDR3 spans 16 amino acids. The CDR3 DNA reads as TGTGCCAGCAGCCTCGGACAGGGGGACTCCTACAATGAGCAGTTCTTC. This encodes CASSLGQGDSYNEQFF.

The chain recombines TRBV27 with TRBJ2-3; D gene uncertain. The germline CDR1 and CDR2 sequences are MNHEY and SMNVEV (reference sequence). The CDR3 is 14 amino acids. Trimming stripped 2 bases from V and 1 base from J, with 7 bases between. The CDR3 here is CASSLTPRTDTQYF. CDR3 DNA: TGTGCCAGCAGTTTAACTCCTCGCACAGATACGCAGTATTTT.

This clonotype was seen at least ten times. J is TRBJ2-3 and V is TRBV20-1; D uncertain. CDR3 length: 11 residues. With 3 bases removed from V and 5 bases from J, the gap between germline ends came to 6 bases. Germline loops: CDR1 DFQATT, CDR2 SNEGSKA (reference sequence). CDR3 nucleotide sequence: TGCAGTGCTAGCGGTGGAGATACGCAGTATTTT. Encoded protein: CSASGGDTQYF.

This rearrangement joins TRBV10-3 to TRBJ2-5, with 11 bases fitting TRBD2. The V gene's germline CDR1 is ENHRY and CDR2 SYGVKD. The CDR3 totals 15 residues. Trimming removed 3 bases from V and 5 bases from J; junction bases left unmatched: 5. The DNA for the CDR3 is TGTGCCATCAGTGAATCTAGCGGGGGGCCGGAGACCCAGTACTTC. Its protein is CAISESSGGPETQYF.

This clonotype has a handful of counts. The rearrangement joins TRBV10-3 to TRBJ1-1; no definite D call. V shed 8 bases and J shed 1 base, with 14 bases lying between them. In germline, CDR1 is ENHRY, CDR2 SYGVKD. The CDR3 spans 14 residues. The CDR3 DNA reads as TGTGCCATCTCGAAGGGTTCGGGGAACACTGAAGCTTTCTTT. Translating it yields CAISKGSGNTEAFF.